Listed here are 25 T cell receptor beta chains from one sample, sequenced in a study of cytomegalovirus exposure and HLA in healthy donors. 13 Jbeta primers and 60 Vbeta primers were used for the PCR. The data were produced by immunoSEQ multiplex PCR, yet TCRdb's version contains in-frame clones alone and is incomplete. The repertoire holds over 70,000 clones, with 75% to 90% as singletons. The sequencing input was PBMCs. These receptors all stem from a man between 45 and 60 years old in good health and CMV-seropositive.

This chain connects TRBV27 to TRBJ2-2; D perhaps matches TRBD2 (6 bases). CDR1 is MNHEY, CDR2 SMNVEV, per germline (reference sequence). V dropped 2 bases and J dropped 3 bases, with 10 bases sitting between them. The CDR3 covers 15 residues. CDR3 amino acids: CASSLSGGDTGELFF. The CDR3 DNA sequence: TGTGCCAGCAGTTTAAGCGGCGGGGACACCGGGGAGCTGTTTTTT.

The J gene is TRBJ2-5, the V gene TRBV7-3, with D perhaps matching TRBD2 (5 bases). The germline V gene has CDR1 SGHTA and CDR2 FQGTGA. The CDR3 loop spans 13 amino acids. The germline V and J ends were trimmed by 6 bases and 5 bases, with 13 bases remaining between them. In DNA, the CDR3 is TGTGCCAGCAGGTCCACTGGCGGGGAGACCCAGTACTTC. Amino acids: CASRSTGGETQYF.

The DNA for the CDR3 is TGTGCCATCAGTGGTCCGACGCGGAGCCCCTCTTCCACTAACTATGGCTACACCTTC. This sequence encodes CAISGPTRSPSSTNYGYTF. This chain links TRBV10-3 with TRBJ1-2; D not certain. Germline CDR1 is ENHRY and CDR2 is SYGVKD. With 4 bases removed from V and 0 bases from J, the gap between germline ends came to 24 bases. CDR3 length: 19 amino acids.

The chain joins TRBV9 to TRBJ2-7; D may be TRBD2 (5 bases). Trimming cost V 0 bases and J 4 bases, with 14 bases left between them. The CDR3 loop spans 15 amino acids. Germline V gene sequence: CDR1 SGDLS, CDR2 YYNGEE. CDR3 in amino acids: CASSVGGQEVYEQYF. CDR3 coding DNA: TGTGCCAGCAGCGTAGGGGGTCAGGAGGTTTACGAGCAGTACTTC.

The genes are TRBV7-2 and TRBJ2-3; D unclear. V was cut by 5 bases and J by 4 bases, with 10 bases left in between. CDR3 length equals 13 residues. The germline CDR1 and CDR2 sequences are SGHTA and FQGNSA. The CDR3 here is CASSPDLSDTQYF. The CDR3 DNA follows: TGTGCCAGCAGCCCCGACTTGTCAGATACGCAGTATTTT.

The rearrangement joins TRBV14 to TRBJ2-3; D gene ambiguous. This CDR3 region has 15 residues. V gave up 0 bases and J gave up 2 bases, with 9 bases separating them. Germline lookup yields CDR1 SGHDN and CDR2 FVKESK. CDR3: CASSQDVADTDTQYF. The CDR3 nucleotides are TGTGCCAGCAGCCAAGACGTGGCGGACACAGATACGCAGTATTTT.

The chain employs TRBV19 and TRBJ2-3, with 9 bases lining up with TRBD1. The CDR3 totals 16 residues. The germline V gene encodes CDR1 LNHDA and CDR2 SQIVND (reference sequence). The ends lost 3 bases at V and 4 bases at J; junction bases unmatched: 8. Here the CDR3 DNA reads TGTGCCAGTAGTATTAGACAGGGGGGAGGCGCAGATACGCAGTATTTT. This encodes CASSIRQGGGADTQYF. The full variable domain, with the rest looked up from reference TRBV19 and TRBJ2-3, is DGGITQSPKYLFRKEGQNVTLSCEQNLNHDAMYWYRQDPGQGLRLIYYSQIVNDFQKGDIAEGYSVSREKKESFPLTVTSAQKNPTAFYLCASSIRQGGGADTQYFGPGTRLTVL.

This clone was seen a handful of times. The rearrangement uses TRBV9 and TRBJ2-5, with TRBD1 as a possible D gene (6 bases). The CDR3 runs to 14 residues. Trimming cost V 0 bases and J 2 bases, with 8 bases left between them. Looked up from germline, CDR1 is SGDLS and CDR2 is YYNGEE. The chain's CDR3 is CASSVVGAQETQYF. In DNA form, the CDR3 reads TGTGCCAGCAGCGTAGTGGGGGCACAAGAGACCCAGTACTTC.

CDR3 amino acids: CASSTDRGENEKLFF. CDR3 sequence (DNA): TGTGCCAGCAGCACAGACAGGGGAGAGAATGAAAAACTGTTTTTT. The chain is built from TRBV7-8 and TRBJ1-4; 8 positions match TRBD1. CDR3 length: 15 residues. With V trimmed by 5 bases and J by 5 bases, 7 bases remained unmatched. The germline V gene encodes CDR1 SGHVS and CDR2 FQNEAQ.

The chain links TRBV20-1 to TRBJ1-2, with TRBD1 as a possible D gene (6 bases). Germline V CDR1 and CDR2: DFQATT, SNEGSKA (reference sequence). With 0 bases removed from V and 8 bases from J, the gap between germline ends came to 7 bases. The CDR3 runs to 11 residues. For the CDR3, the DNA is TGCAGTGCTAGAGACAGGGGCGGCTACACCTTC. Residues: CSARDRGGYTF.

The genes are TRBV21-1 and TRBJ2-7; the table's D call of TRBD2 was not tested on the DNA. TRBV21-1 is described as a pseudogene. The length of the CDR3 is 16 residues. The CDR3 reads CASSKDEEREIYEQYF. As DNA, the CDR3 is TGTGCCAGCAGCAAAGATGAGGAACGGGAGATCTACGAGCAGTACTTC.

The chain combines TRBV29-1 with TRBJ2-7; TRBD1 might be the D (6 bases). V dropped 7 bases and J dropped 1 base, with 14 bases sitting between them. Germline-derived CDR1 and CDR2 are SQVTM and ANQGSEA. This CDR3 spans 13 amino acids. The CDR3 coding sequence is TGCAGCGCTTTCGGACAGACGTCCTACGAGCAGTACTTC. This gives the protein CSAFGQTSYEQYF.

V gene TRBV29-1 combines with J gene TRBJ1-1; D is ambiguous. This CDR3 region has 11 residues. Trimming pared 6 bases from V and 2 bases from J, leaving 7 bases between. Germline CDR1 SQVTM, CDR2 ANQGSEA. The CDR3 is CSVGDNTEAFF. Written as DNA, the CDR3 is TGCAGCGTAGGAGATAACACTGAAGCTTTCTTT.

Only a few counts were recorded for this clone. Other DNA sequences within the sample encode an identical CDR3. The chain is built from TRBV7-2 and TRBJ2-7, with 11 positions matching TRBD2. The CDR3 consists of 18 residues. The germline CDR1 and CDR2 sequences are SGHTA and FQGNSA. Trimming cost V 0 bases and J 3 bases; bases outside gene matches: 10. DNA of the CDR3: TGTGCCAGCAGCTTAGCACTAGCGGGAGCCTCAATCATCTACGAGCAGTACTTC. It is translated as CASSLALAGASIIYEQYF.

The chain is built from TRBV18 and TRBJ2-3, with D perhaps matching TRBD2 (6 bases). From germline, CDR1 is KGHSH and CDR2 LQKENI. Deletions cut 2 bases from V and 2 bases from J, with 14 bases between. This CDR3 contains 16 residues. The CDR3 sequence: CASSPRTRENTDTQYF. The CDR3 DNA follows: TGTGCCAGCTCACCAAGAACTCGGGAGAACACAGATACGCAGTATTTT.

This clone has only a few counts. V usage is TRBV19 and J usage is TRBJ1-6; 7 positions match TRBD1. With 5 bases clipped from V and 10 bases from J, the junction kept 5 bases outside the gene matches. Germline V gives CDR1 LNHDA, CDR2 SQIVND (reference sequence). The CDR3 has 13 residues. CDR3 DNA: TGTGCCAGTAGTGGGACAGTCAACTCACCCCTCCACTTT. Encoded protein: CASSGTVNSPLHF.

This clone was recorded once. Other nucleotide sequences from this sample produce the same CDR3. The chain couples TRBV15 to TRBJ2-7; 7 bases are shared with TRBD2. Losses at the gene ends were 10 bases for V and 0 bases for J; bases not matched to a gene: 9. The CDR3 runs to 14 residues. The germline CDR1 and CDR2 sequences are LNHNV and YYDKDF (reference sequence). The CDR3 region is CASASSGGSYEQYF. As DNA, the CDR3 is TGTGCCAGTGCCAGTTCGGGGGGCTCCTACGAGCAGTACTTC.

This chain connects TRBV27 to TRBJ2-7; 9 nucleotides align to TRBD2. CDR3 length: 14 residues. Germline values: CDR1 MNHEY, CDR2 SMNVEV (reference sequence). Trimming removed 6 bases from V and 0 bases from J; junction bases left unmatched: 3. The CDR3 region is CASRISGSSYEQYF. DNA for the CDR3: TGTGCCAGCAGGATTAGCGGGAGCTCCTACGAGCAGTACTTC.

This rearrangement joins TRBV2 to TRBJ2-3, with 9 bases that match TRBD2. The CDR3 extends over 14 amino acids. Germline V gene sequence: CDR1 SNHLY, CDR2 FYNNEI. The trim removed 5 bases at V and 1 base at J, leaving 1 base unmatched. The CDR3 sequence is CASSRTSGTDTQYF. The CDR3 nucleotides read TGTGCCAGCAGTAGGACTAGCGGCACAGATACGCAGTATTTT. Looking up the rest from reference TRBV2 and TRBJ2-3 gives the full variable domain: EPEVTQTPSHQVTQMGQEVILRCVPISNHLYFYWYRQILGQKVEFLVSFYNNEISEKSEIFDDQFSVERPDGSNFTLKIRSTKLEDSAMYFCASSRTSGTDTQYFGPGTRLTVL.

Notes on this clone: The junction shows a germline mismatch at one end, possibly a read error. J is TRBJ2-7 and V is TRBV7-7; 14 bases line up with TRBD2. Germline V CDR1 and CDR2: SSHAT, FNYEAQ (reference sequence). The length of the CDR3 is 14 residues. CDR3 sequence reads: CASSTGLAGGEQYF. The DNA for the CDR3 is TGTGCTAGCAGCACAGGACTAGCGGGAGGTGAGCAGTACTTC.

In this sample, this clone turned up once. The rearrangement uses TRBV5-8 and TRBJ1-6; 7 nucleotides match TRBD1. The CDR3 has 15 residues. The V gene end was trimmed by 0 bases and the J gene end by 9 bases; junction bases not matched to a gene: 6. Germline CDR1 SGHTS, CDR2 YDEGEE. CDR3 protein: CASSLDRGVGSPLHF. Written as DNA, the CDR3 is TGTGCCAGCAGCTTGGACAGGGGAGTCGGTTCACCCCTCCACTTT.

The V gene is TRBV10-3, the J gene TRBJ2-5; D is ambiguous. Germline CDR1 and CDR2: ENHRY and SYGVKD. CDR3 length: 14 amino acids. Trimming cost V 3 bases and J 1 base, with 9 bases left between them. The CDR3 region has the DNA TGTGCCATCAGTGACCGGTCGTCCCAAGAGACCCAGTACTTC. It translates to CAISDRSSQETQYF.

V usage is TRBV27 and J usage is TRBJ1-5, with D perhaps TRBD1 (5 bases). Per the germline V gene, CDR1 is MNHEY and CDR2 is SMNVEV (reference sequence). This CDR3 has 14 amino acids. V lost 4 bases and J lost 5, with 12 bases in between. Here the CDR3 reads CASSWGGSDQPQHF. CDR3 in DNA: TGTGCCAGCAGTTGGGGGGGGTCCGATCAGCCCCAGCATTTT.

The chain recombines TRBV21-1 with TRBJ2-2; the tabulated D call, TRBD2, remains unverified against the DNA. TRBV21-1 is a pseudogene segment. The CDR3 runs to 18 residues. The CDR3 DNA sequence: TGTGCCAGCAGCTGGCTAGGGCTAGCGGGGGCGAACACCGGGGAGCTGTTTTTT. As protein: CASSWLGLAGANTGELFF.

The gene calls are TRBV6-5 and TRBJ2-5, with TRBD2 matching over 7 bases. CDR3 length equals 16 residues. V lost 2 bases, J lost 4 bases, and 10 bases stayed unmatched. Germline loops: CDR1 MNHEY, CDR2 SVGAGI. CDR3: CASSYLSGTGGETQYF. The CDR3 DNA reads as TGTGCCAGCAGTTACCTATCCGGTACGGGAGGAGAGACCCAGTACTTC.